These 17 T cell receptor beta chains were all obtained from the same sample, sequenced in a study of cytomegalovirus exposure and HLA in healthy donors (dated by TCRdb to 2016 to 2017). Receptor amplification or capture employed the immunoSEQ multiplex PCR assay. For the multiplex PCR, a mixture combining 60 forward primers for TCR Vbeta segments and 13 reverse primers for TCR Jbeta segments was used. The immuneACCESS repertoire file appears here via TCRdb, limited to in-frame rearrangements. These files lack a portion of the clones; in checked studies, under half of the deficit traces to unresolved V genes, and the cause of the others is not known. The sample records 120,000 or so clones, over 6.5% of which are singletons. Approximately 6.6% of the sample is held by the ten biggest clonotypes. The sequenced sample was PBMCs. The receptors originated from a woman aged 40 to 49 in good health and CMV-seropositive.

The genes are TRBV30 and TRBJ1-5; the D gene is possibly TRBD1 (5 bases). The germline gives CDR1 GTSNPN, CDR2 SVGIG (reference sequence). The CDR3 is 13 residues long. V lost 3 bases and J 6 bases, leaving 12 bases between the germline ends. The CDR3 protein is CAWSGGGGQPQHF. CDR3 bases: TGTGCCTGGAGCGGGGGGGGTGGTCAGCCCCAGCATTTT.

This clone turned up a few times. The J gene is TRBJ2-5, the V gene TRBV19; possibly TRBD2 for D (6 bases). The length of the CDR3 is 13 residues. Trimming pared 6 bases from V and 5 bases from J, leaving 13 bases between. Germline V gene sequence: CDR1 LNHDA, CDR2 SQIVND (reference sequence). CDR3: CASRGLGGETQYF. The CDR3 DNA reads as TGTGCCAGTAGGGGCCTTGGGGGGGAGACCCAGTACTTC.

V usage is TRBV7-6 and J usage is TRBJ1-1; D is uncertain. CDR1 and CDR2 from the germline V gene are SGHVS and FNYEAQ. Deletions cut 2 bases from V and 2 bases from J, with 18 bases between. The CDR3 length is 17 residues. CDR3 loop: CASSLFGGAMGNTEAFF. In DNA, the CDR3 is TGTGCCAGCAGCTTATTTGGCGGCGCAATGGGTAACACTGAAGCTTTCTTT.

This clone was recorded a few times. The chain carries TRBV11-2 and TRBJ2-4, with TRBD2 matching over 8 bases. V shed 2 bases, J shed 3 bases, and the junction held 9 bases outside the gene matches. Per germline, CDR1 SGHAT and CDR2 FQNNGV. The CDR3 is made up of 17 amino acids. In nucleotides, the CDR3 is TGTGCCAGCAGCTTAAACGGGGGGGCTCGGGTCAAAAACATTCAGTACTTC. Amino acid sequence: CASSLNGGARVKNIQYF.

This clone was found a few times. This CDR3 is also generated by other DNA sequences in the sample. The chain links TRBV30 to TRBJ2-3, with D perhaps matching TRBD1 (5 bases). The CDR3 covers 16 residues. V was trimmed by 0 bases and J by 0 bases, leaving 13 bases between them. Germline V gene data show CDR1 as GTSNPN and CDR2 as SVGIG (reference sequence). The DNA of the CDR3 is TGTGCCTGGAGTGTGTTTGGGGCTATCAGCACAGATACGCAGTATTTT. Its translation is CAWSVFGAISTDTQYF.

This clone was seen a few times. The chain combines TRBV5-6 with TRBJ2-7, with 9 nucleotides matching TRBD1. Germline assignment: CDR1 SGHDT and CDR2 YYEEEE. This CDR3 has 14 amino acids. Trimming at V came to 4 bases and at J to 5 bases, leaving 7 bases not matched to a gene. The CDR3 DNA follows: TGTGCCAGCAGCCCGACAGGGGGTCTCGACGAGCAGTACTTC. Translated, it gives CASSPTGGLDEQYF.

Written as DNA, the CDR3 is TGTGCCAGCAGCTTAGGGACTAGCGGGGGGCCCGAAGAGACCCAGTACTTC. Its translation: CASSLGTSGGPEETQYF. V gene TRBV7-8 combines with J gene TRBJ2-5; 14 nucleotides match TRBD2. J was trimmed by 3 bases and V by 1 base; bases with no gene match: 4. Germline-derived CDR1 and CDR2 are SGHVS and FQNEAQ. This CDR3 comprises 17 residues.

V gene TRBV7-2 combines with J gene TRBJ2-3; 8 positions agree with TRBD2. Germline V gene sequence: CDR1 SGHTA, CDR2 FQGNSA. J lost 11 bases, V lost 4 bases, and 14 bases had no gene match. The CDR3 totals 15 residues. CDR3 nucleotide sequence: TGTGCCAGCAGCTGGGCGGGACTAGTCGAACAAGGGCAGTATTTT. This codes for CASSWAGLVEQGQYF.

V is TRBV2 and J is TRBJ2-1; 9 nucleotides line up with TRBD2. CDR1 is SNHLY and CDR2 is FYNNEI in the germline V gene. This CDR3 region has 14 residues. V was clipped by 6 bases and J by 5 bases; unmatched bases: 5. This CDR3 is CASRGTSTDNEQFF. CDR3 sequence (DNA): TGTGCCAGCAGAGGGACTAGCACGGACAATGAGCAGTTCTTC.

The CDR3 reads CATSSRTGSSSGANVLTF. The CDR3 DNA is TGTGCCACCAGCAGCCGAACCGGGAGCAGCTCTGGGGCCAACGTCCTGACTTTC. The chain joins TRBV15 to TRBJ2-6; weak D call: TRBD2 (6 bases). CDR1 and CDR2 from the germline V gene are LNHNV and YYDKDF (reference sequence). The CDR3 has 18 residues. V was pared by 3 bases and J by 0 bases, with 15 bases between. The complete variable domain, with remaining parts taken from reference TRBV15 and TRBJ2-6, reads DAMVIQNPRYQVTQFGKPVTLSCSQTLNHNVMYWYQQKSSQAPKLLFHYYDKDFNNEADTPDNFQSRRPNTSFCFLDIRSPGLGDTAMYLCATSSRTGSSSGANVLTFGAGSRLTVL.

V and J are TRBV2 and TRBJ2-5; 8 bases map to TRBD2. The germline V gene has CDR1 SNHLY and CDR2 FYNNEI. There are 15 residues in the CDR3. Trimming removed 6 bases from V and 2 bases from J; junction bases left unmatched: 8. The CDR3 is CASSTGTSSQETQYF. CDR3 coding DNA: TGTGCCAGCAGCACCGGGACTAGTAGTCAAGAGACCCAGTACTTC.

V and J are TRBV13 and TRBJ2-3; 9 bases match TRBD2. This CDR3 spans 17 amino acids. Trimming took 0 bases from V and 5 from J; bases not matched to a gene: 9. Germline CDR1 is PRHDT and CDR2 is FYEKMQ (reference sequence). The chain's CDR3 is CASSLGPRGGAGDTQYF. Here the CDR3 DNA reads TGTGCCAGCAGCTTAGGACCACGCGGGGGGGCCGGAGATACGCAGTATTTT.

The rearrangement links TRBV6-1 to TRBJ2-7; 12 positions agree with TRBD1. The germline V gene has CDR1 MNHNS and CDR2 SASEGT. V gave up 2 bases and J gave up 6 bases; unmatched junction bases: 2. The CDR3 contains 14 residues. CDR3 region: CASSELGQGAEQYF. CDR3 DNA sequence: TGTGCCAGCAGTGAACTGGGACAGGGGGCCGAGCAGTACTTC.

This chain connects TRBV4-1 to TRBJ2-7, with 7 positions matching TRBD2. Losses at the gene ends were 0 bases for V and 6 bases for J; bases not matched to a gene: 8. CDR3 length: 15 residues. The V gene's germline CDR1 is MGHRA and CDR2 YSYEKL. The DNA of the CDR3 is TGCGCCAGCAGCCAAGAGCAGTGGGGGGGAGGCGAGCAGTACTTC. This encodes CASSQEQWGGGEQYF.

This clone is termed medium-sized (0.01 to 0.1%). The chain recombines TRBV5-6 with TRBJ1-4; D remains ambiguous. Per germline, CDR1 SGHDT and CDR2 YYEEEE. Trimming took 0 bases from V and 3 from J, leaving 15 bases between them. The CDR3 loop spans 17 amino acids. The CDR3 loop reads CASSLEEERVANEKLFF. The CDR3 DNA reads as TGTGCCAGCAGCTTGGAAGAAGAGAGGGTAGCTAATGAAAAACTGTTTTTT.

This clone was seen only a few times. The J gene is TRBJ2-2, the V gene TRBV5-4, with 7 bases lining up with TRBD1. This CDR3 contains 16 residues. Germline trimming cut 0 bases from V and 1 base from J; bases unmatched to any gene: 3. From germline, CDR1 is SGHNT and CDR2 YYREEE (reference sequence). CDR3 coding DNA: TGTGCCAGCAGCTTGGTGGGGACAGTGAACACCGGGGAGCTGTTTTTT. Protein: CASSLVGTVNTGELFF.

This clone came up once. The genes are TRBV25-1 and TRBJ2-1; weak D call: TRBD2 (6 bases). CDR3 length equals 16 residues. V was trimmed by 2 bases and J by 0 bases, leaving 11 bases between them. Per the germline V gene, CDR1 is MGHDK and CDR2 is SYGVNS. Here the CDR3 reads CASSESGLSSYNEQFF. The CDR3 DNA reads as TGTGCCAGCAGTGAAAGCGGGCTGAGCTCCTACAATGAGCAGTTCTTC.